This T cell receptor beta chain was sequenced in a study of Graves' ophthalmopathy and Graves' hyperthyroidism. Clinical symptoms, serum thyroxine, TRAb, thyroid ultrasound and orbital computed tomography determined diagnosis. The CDR3 length is 12 residues. Germline values: CDR1 MDHEN, CDR2 SYDVKM. Trimming pared 5 bases from V and 8 bases from J, leaving 9 bases between. There are a few counts of this clonotype. Its antigen is still unknown. CDR3 regions of TCR beta were amplified from RNA transcripts. An opening RT-PCR round employed HTBI primers and preceded a second-round multiplex PCR. TCRdb passed the multiplex PCR reads through MiXCR, listing each CDR3 protein once. The table shows 650,000 to 900,000 distinct CDR3 sequences, with 35% to 50% occurring only once. Overall study findings and caveats: Among thyroid clonotypes expanded above 0.001 frequency, most also appeared in blood.

The source of this sequence is an adult man with Graves' ophthalmopathy. The sample comprised peripheral blood. This chain links TRBV28 with TRBJ1-4; D unclear. The CDR3 DNA is TGTGCCAGCAGTCCGCGCTTCGAAAAACTGTTTTTT. This encodes CASSPRFEKLFF.